These 30 T cell receptor beta chains were sequenced from one sample in a study of T cells in Graves' hyperthyroidism and ophthalmopathy. Amplification targeted TCR beta CDR3 regions from RNA transcripts. First-round RT-PCR of the TCR CDR3 relied on the HTBI primer set. TCRdb redid the calling of the multiplex PCR reads with MiXCR, one entry per CDR3 protein. The sample lists a few hundred thousand distinct CDR3 sequences; about 15% were seen once. The sample comprised blood. Source of these receptors: a woman under 40 with Graves' ophthalmopathy.

This clonotype was observed many times. The CDR3 DNA is TGTGCCAGCAGTTCATTGTGGGGCTGGTCACAAGAGACCCAGTACTTC. Translation gives CASSSLWGWSQETQYF. This chain links TRBV28 with TRBJ2-5, with D perhaps matching TRBD1 (5 bases). Germline V gene data show CDR1 as MDHEN and CDR2 as SYDVKM. The V and J ends lost 4 bases and 2 bases respectively, with 17 bases between them. The CDR3 spans 16 residues. Variable domain in full (rest from reference TRBV28 and TRBJ2-5): DVKVTQSSRYLVKRTGEKVFLECVQDMDHENMFWYRQDPGLGLRLIYFSYDVKMKEKGDIPEGYSVSREKKERFSLILESASTNQTSMYLCASSSLWGWSQETQYFGPGTRLLVL.

At least ten counts were recorded for this clonotype. V usage is TRBV20-1 and J usage is TRBJ1-5, with 8 nucleotides matching TRBD1. This CDR3 has 12 amino acids. Germline lookup yields CDR1 DFQATT and CDR2 SNEGSKA (reference sequence). Trimming took 3 bases from V and 7 from J; bases not matched to a gene: 2. The CDR3 here is CSARRQGQPQHF. CDR3 in DNA: TGCAGTGCTAGGAGACAGGGGCAGCCCCAGCATTTT.

This clonotype was detected ten times or more. The chain couples TRBV12-3 or TRBV12-4 to TRBJ2-1; no clear D gene. This CDR3 is built from 16 residues. V shed 5 bases and J shed 3 bases, with 17 bases lying between them. Here the CDR3 reads CASSHKVGSGYNEQFF. The CDR3 DNA reads TGTGCCAGCAGTCACAAAGTGGGGTCTGGCTACAATGAGCAGTTCTTC.

This clonotype was detected many times. CDR3 sequence (DNA): TGTGCCAGCAGCCCATCACACAGGGGGGCCCCATACAATGAGCAGTTCTTC. Translated: CASSPSHRGAPYNEQFF. This chain connects TRBV3-1 to TRBJ2-1; 8 bases fit TRBD1. The V gene's germline CDR1 is LGHDT and CDR2 YNNKEL (reference sequence). This CDR3 is 17 amino acids long. The junction had 12 bases not matched to a gene; V was cut back by 4 bases and J by 4 bases.

This clonotype was observed at least ten times. The chain has TRBV27 and TRBJ1-2; D is uncertain. Trimming shortened V by 5 bases and J by 6 bases, and 16 bases separated the two germline ends. The CDR3 is made up of 14 amino acids. Per germline, CDR1 MNHEY and CDR2 SMNVEV (reference sequence). The CDR3 region has the DNA TGTGCCAGCAGTCCACGATTTTGGTTTCATGGCTACACCTTC. As protein: CASSPRFWFHGYTF.

The J gene is TRBJ1-5, the V gene TRBV6-1; D gene unclear. V was pared by 8 bases and J by 0 bases, with 11 bases between. Germline lookup yields CDR1 MNHNS and CDR2 SASEGT. The CDR3 loop spans 14 amino acids. The CDR3 loop reads CASGKEVSNQPQHF. In DNA, the CDR3 is TGTGCCAGCGGCAAAGAGGTTAGCAATCAGCCCCAGCATTTT.

This chain connects TRBV10-2 to TRBJ1-2; 7 positions match TRBD1. Losses at the gene ends were 3 bases for V and 8 bases for J; bases not matched to a gene: 6. The CDR3 is 13 residues long. Germline CDR1 reads WSHSY; CDR2 reads SAAADI. CDR3 region: CASSEGTARGYTF. The CDR3 DNA reads TGCGCCAGCAGTGAAGGGACAGCGAGGGGCTACACCTTC.

This chain uses TRBV29-1 with TRBJ2-2; D is unresolved. The CDR3 sequence is 13 residues long. Germline V lookup: CDR1 SQVTM, CDR2 ANQGSEA. V was cut by 7 bases and J by 1 base, with 10 bases left in between. CDR3 coding DNA: TGCAGCGCCCGGGCACTGAACACCGGGGAGCTGTTTTTT. This gives the protein CSARALNTGELFF.

Concerning this clonotype itself: A much more abundant neighbour one base away suggests this may be a read error. The CDR3 spells CSASDDRGDHQPQHF. The DNA for the CDR3 is TGCAGTGCTTCAGACGACAGGGGAGACCATCAGCCCCAGCATTTT. The rearrangement joins TRBV20-1 to TRBJ1-5; TRBD1 matches 8 bases. CDR3 length equals 15 residues. V lost 5 bases and J lost 5; bases outside the gene matches: 11. Germline CDR1 and CDR2: DFQATT and SNEGSKA (reference sequence).

This clonotype was seen a single time. This rearrangement joins TRBV24-1 to TRBJ2-1, with 9 positions matching TRBD2. Trimming at V came to 2 bases and at J to 6 bases, leaving 10 bases not matched to a gene. This CDR3 is 17 amino acids long. The germline V gene encodes CDR1 KGHDR and CDR2 SFDVKD. The CDR3 protein is CATSDSVSGLAGNEQFF. As DNA, the CDR3 is TGTGCCACCAGTGATTCGGTGTCGGGACTAGCAGGCAATGAGCAGTTCTTC.

Only a few counts were recorded for this clonotype. The V gene is TRBV2, the J gene TRBJ2-2; D unresolved. Germline V gene data show CDR1 as SNHLY and CDR2 as FYNNEI. Trimming left V 6 bases short and J 6 bases short, with 11 bases between. The CDR3 consists of 13 residues. CDR3 in amino acids: CASRWGQSGELFF. CDR3 DNA sequence: TGTGCCAGCAGATGGGGTCAATCCGGGGAGCTGTTTTTT.

This clonotype was picked up many times. The chain couples TRBV7-3 to TRBJ2-2, with D possibly being TRBD2 (6 bases). The CDR3 extends over 14 amino acids. Germline V CDR1 and CDR2: SGHTA, FQGTGA. Trimming pared 5 bases from V and 0 bases from J, leaving 7 bases between. CDR3 DNA: TGTGCCAGCAGCCGGGACTCGAACACCGGGGAGCTGTTTTTT. It yields the protein CASSRDSNTGELFF.

This clonotype was counted many times. CDR3 nucleotides: TGCGCCAGCAGCCAAGAGGTTCCGACAGCCAATAACTATGGCTACACCTTC. Protein sequence: CASSQEVPTANNYGYTF. The chain is built from TRBV4-1 and TRBJ1-2; perhaps TRBD1 as D (5 bases). Germline CDR1 MGHRA, CDR2 YSYEKL. The CDR3 has 17 amino acids. V dropped 0 bases and J dropped 1 base, with 15 bases sitting between them.

This clonotype was recorded at least ten times. CDR3 coding DNA: TGTGCCAGCGCAGTGGGACAGATGAACACTGAAGCTTTCTTT. Translating it yields CASAVGQMNTEAFF. The chain uses TRBV19 and TRBJ1-1; TRBD1 matches 7 bases. Germline V lookup: CDR1 LNHDA, CDR2 SQIVND (reference sequence). Unmatched junction bases numbered 7, after V lost 9 bases and J lost 0 bases. The CDR3 is made up of 14 amino acids. The full variable domain, its missing parts supplied by reference TRBV19 and TRBJ1-1, is DGGITQSPKYLFRKEGQNVTLSCEQNLNHDAMYWYRQDPGQGLRLIYYSQIVNDFQKGDIAEGYSVSREKKESFPLTVTSAQKNPTAFYLCASAVGQMNTEAFFGQGTRLTVV.

This clonotype came up a few times. V is TRBV29-1 and J is TRBJ1-1, with D perhaps TRBD1 (6 bases). V lost 7 bases and J 1 base, leaving 25 bases between the germline ends. Germline loops: CDR1 SQVTM, CDR2 ANQGSEA. This CDR3 is built from 17 residues. Here the CDR3 DNA reads TGCAGCGCCCAACCCCGGGGGGGCGCATGGGGGAACACTGAAGCTTTCTTT. Translating gives CSAQPRGGAWGNTEAFF. Full variable domain (rest looked up from reference TRBV29-1 and TRBJ1-1): SAVISQKPSRDICQRGTSLTIQCQVDSQVTMMFWYRQQPGQSLTLIATANQGSEATYESGFVIDKFPISRPNLTFSTLTVSNMSPEDSSIYLCSAQPRGGAWGNTEAFFGQGTRLTVV.

This clonotype was seen ten or more times. This chain links TRBV7-8 with TRBJ1-1; 8 nucleotides line up with TRBD1. The CDR3 runs to 15 residues. From germline, CDR1 is SGHVS and CDR2 FQNEAQ. J gave up 4 bases and V 5 bases, and 9 bases lay outside the gene matches. CDR3 sequence: CASSQAQGGITEAFF. The CDR3 DNA is TGTGCCAGCAGCCAAGCACAGGGGGGTATCACTGAAGCTTTCTTT.

This clonotype was detected many times. The chain is built from TRBV29-1 and TRBJ1-1; TRBD1 is a possible D gene (6 bases). From germline, CDR1 is SQVTM and CDR2 ANQGSEA. V was cut by 3 bases and J by 1 base, with 6 bases left in between. There are 12 residues in the CDR3. CDR3 region: CSVEGQNTEAFF. The CDR3 DNA reads TGCAGCGTTGAGGGACAGAACACTGAAGCTTTCTTT.

The DNA for the CDR3 is TGTGCCAGCAGTTTATCCATGGGGGGCGTTAATATCGGGGAGCTGTTTTTT. Translating gives CASSLSMGGVNIGELFF. The chain carries TRBV27 and TRBJ2-2; tentatively, D is TRBD1 or TRBD2 (6 bases each). Germline loops: CDR1 MNHEY, CDR2 SMNVEV (reference sequence). Trimming left V 0 bases short and J 7 bases short, with 18 bases between. The CDR3 is 17 residues long.

With regard to this clonotype: A much larger clone differs from this one at a single base, so this may be a read error. This chain joins TRBV6-1 and TRBJ1-5; D is unresolved. V was clipped by 11 bases and J by 5 bases, with 7 bases between them. The CDR3 spans 10 residues. CDR1 and CDR2 (germline): MNHNS, SASEGT. CDR3 sequence reads: CAEQHQPQHF. In DNA form, the CDR3 reads TGTGCCGAGCAGCATCAGCCCCAGCATTTT.

The chain combines TRBV7-8 with TRBJ2-1; D may be TRBD2 (5 bases). Between the trimmed V and J ends, which lost 7 bases and 4 bases, there was a span of 14 bases. The germline gives CDR1 SGHVS, CDR2 FQNEAQ. The CDR3 has 14 residues. DNA of the CDR3: TGTGCCAGCACTGCCCGGGGAACTTACAATGAGCAGTTCTTC. This sequence encodes CASTARGTYNEQFF. Full variable domain (outside the CDR3, taken from reference TRBV7-8 and TRBJ2-1): GAGVSQSPRYKVAKRGQDVALRCDPISGHVSLFWYQQALGQGPEFLTYFQNEAQLDKSGLPSDRFFAERPEGSVSTLKIQRTQQEDSAVYLCASTARGTYNEQFFGPGTRLTVL.

This clonotype was seen repeatedly, ten times or more. CDR3 nucleotide sequence: TGTGCCTGGAGTCCCGCTGGTAGGAGCAATCAGCCCCAGCATTTT. This gives the protein CAWSPAGRSNQPQHF. The chain combines TRBV30 with TRBJ1-5, with no clear D. Germline V lookup: CDR1 GTSNPN, CDR2 SVGIG (reference sequence). CDR3 length: 15 amino acids. Trimming removed 2 bases at V and 1 base at J, with 12 bases between.

About this clonotype itself: A clone one base away is much larger, so this may be a read error. This chain links TRBV5-1 with TRBJ1-2; 7 bases line up with TRBD1. V was pared by 4 bases and J by 0 bases, with 6 bases of the junction left unmatched. Germline V gene data show CDR1 as SGHRS and CDR2 as YFSETQ. The CDR3 extends over 15 amino acids. The CDR3 DNA is TGCGCCAGCAGCCTACGGACAGGAGCTAACTATGGCTACACCTTC. It is translated as CASSLRTGANYGYTF.

This clonotype has a count of ten or more. The chain combines TRBV20-1 with TRBJ2-7, with 7 bases fitting TRBD1. Germline trimming cut 6 bases from V and 5 bases from J; bases unmatched to any gene: 10. The CDR3 sequence is 13 residues long. CDR1 is DFQATT and CDR2 is SNEGSKA in the germline V gene (reference sequence). The CDR3 protein is CSAFADRVDEQYF. CDR3 bases: TGCAGTGCCTTTGCAGACAGGGTCGACGAGCAGTACTTC.

This clonotype has at least ten counts. The chain joins TRBV11-2 to TRBJ2-5; TRBD2 aligns across 8 bases. The CDR3 contains 14 residues. J lost 3 bases, V lost 2 bases, and 2 bases had no gene match. Germline CDR1 is SGHAT and CDR2 is FQNNGV. The CDR3 sequence: CASSLYSGEETQYF. CDR3 in DNA: TGTGCCAGCAGCTTATATAGCGGGGAAGAGACCCAGTACTTC.

This clonotype was counted at least ten times. The rearrangement joins TRBV2 to TRBJ2-1; TRBD2 agrees at 8 bases. CDR1 and CDR2 from the germline V gene are SNHLY and FYNNEI. J lost 2 bases, V lost 8 bases, and 8 bases had no gene match. This CDR3 has 15 residues. Written as DNA, the CDR3 is TGTGCCAGCGGACTCGGGGGGGGGGCCTACAATGAGCAGTTCTTC. Translated, it gives CASGLGGGAYNEQFF.

This clonotype occurred many times. This chain links TRBV12-3 or TRBV12-4 with TRBJ2-1, with 10 nucleotides matching TRBD2. J lost 10 bases, V lost 7 bases, and 10 bases had no gene match. This CDR3 spans 14 amino acids. DNA for the CDR3: TGTGCCAGCAAGTTAAGCGGGGGGGCCGGGGAGCAGTTCTTC. Protein product: CASKLSGGAGEQFF.

Concerning this clonotype: The junction does not match germline at one end; this may be a read error. The CDR3 here is CSASGPAETQYF. The CDR3 DNA sequence: TGCAGTGCCTCCGGACCCGCAGAAACGCAGTATTTT. This chain uses TRBV20-1 with TRBJ2-3; no firm D call. CDR3 length equals 12 residues. In germline, CDR1 is DFQATT, CDR2 SNEGSKA (reference sequence).

There are many counts of this clonotype. The chain carries TRBV20-1 and TRBJ1-6; D not certain. The CDR3 runs 13 residues. CDR1 and CDR2 from the germline V gene are DFQATT and SNEGSKA (reference sequence). The CDR3 nucleotides are TGCAGCTGGGAGAGCTCCTATAATTCACCCCTCCACTTT. It translates to CSWESSYNSPLHF.

This clonotype has a count of ten or more. The J gene is TRBJ2-7, the V gene TRBV7-2; D unresolved. Germline loops: CDR1 SGHTA, CDR2 FQGNSA. With 5 bases removed from V and 4 bases from J, the gap between germline ends came to 9 bases. This CDR3 is built from 12 residues. CDR3 region: CASSPERYEQYF. CDR3 bases: TGTGCCAGCAGCCCCGAGAGGTACGAGCAGTACTTC.

The table lists this clonotype with many counts. The J gene is TRBJ2-7, the V gene TRBV5-6; D unclear. The CDR3 has 11 residues. CDR1 and CDR2 from the germline V gene are SGHDT and YYEEEE. The V gene lost 1 base and the J gene lost 6 bases, with 5 bases spanning the gap. CDR3 in DNA: TGTGCCAGCAGCTTGTCGGTCGAGCAGTACTTC. Amino acids: CASSLSVEQYF.